The rows below give T cell receptor beta chains drawn from one sample of a study of blood T cell repertoires in COVID-19. Using immunoSEQ multiplex PCR, the repertoire was profiled, and TCRdb retains in-frame clones only, with some absent. The sample holds about 280,000 clones, roughly 91% seen once. The sample taken for sequencing was PBMCs or T cells enriched from blood (not recorded which). Receptor source: a woman between 55 and 75 years old in a cohort exposed to, infected with or recovered from COVID-19 (not recorded which). Both conserved end residues are part of each CDR3. The order of the fields is clone size, CDR3 length, J gene, D gene, V gene, CDR3 DNA, CDR3 protein. A D gene is named only where the DNA matches it firmly. Not all rows give a size; the values are once, few, many and, for expanded clones, a class.

size: NA
length: 16
J: TRBJ1-6
D: TRBD1
V: TRBV14
DNA: TGTGCCAGCAGCCCATTCACCGGGACAGCAAATTCACCCCTCCACTTT
CDR3: CASSPFTGTANSPLHF

size: NA
length: 14
J: TRBJ2-5
D: TRBD2
V: TRBV28
DNA: TGTGCCAGCAAATGGCTAGCGGGAGTAGAGACCCAGTACTTC
CDR3: CASKWLAGVETQYF

size: NA
length: 14
J: TRBJ1-5
D: NA
V: TRBV2
DNA: TGTGCCAGCAGGGAGGGGCTTAGCAATCAGCCCCAGCATTTT
CDR3: CASREGLSNQPQHF

size: NA
length: 16
J: TRBJ2-1
D: TRBD2
V: TRBV28
DNA: TGTGCCAGCAGTCCATTCACTAGCGGGAGAGTAAATGAGCAGTTCTTC
CDR3: CASSPFTSGRVNEQFF

size: NA
length: 11
J: TRBJ1-1
D: NA
V: TRBV12-3/TRBV12-4
DNA: TGTGCCAGCACTGACGGGACTGGTGCTTTCTTT
CDR3: CASTDGTGAFF

size: NA
length: 18
J: TRBJ2-7
D: TRBD2
V: TRBV18
DNA: TGTGCCAGCTCACCTCGACTAGCGGGAGCCCTAGGAGCCTACGAGCAGTACTTC
CDR3: CASSPRLAGALGAYEQYF

size: NA
length: 15
J: TRBJ1-5
D: TRBD1
V: TRBV30
DNA: TGTGCCTGGAGTGTACACAGGGGGGGCAATCAGCCCCAGCATTTT
CDR3: CAWSVHRGGNQPQHF

size: NA
length: 15
J: TRBJ1-6
D: NA
V: TRBV18
DNA: TGTGCCAGCTCACCACAGGGGGCCTATAATTCACCCCTCCACTTT
CDR3: CASSPQGAYNSPLHF

size: NA
length: 16
J: TRBJ1-4
D: NA
V: TRBV5-1
DNA: TGCGCCAGCAGTCGATCCGGACAGCTACTTAATGAAAAACTGTTTTTT
CDR3: CASSRSGQLLNEKLFF

size: NA
length: 14
J: TRBJ2-7
D: NA
V: TRBV5-1
DNA: TGCGCCAGCAGCTTGACAGGGATTTTATACGAGCAGTACTTC
CDR3: CASSLTGILYEQYF

size: NA
length: 14
J: TRBJ1-3
D: TRBD1
V: TRBV11-2
DNA: TGTGCCAGCAGCTTGGGACGAAGGACAGGGGGCCCCCATTTT
CDR3: CASSLGRRTGGPHF

size: NA
length: 14
J: TRBJ2-2
D: NA
V: TRBV7-2
DNA: TGTGCCAGCAGCTTTCAGGGTCCCACCGGGGAGCTGTTTTTT
CDR3: CASSFQGPTGELFF

size: NA
length: 15
J: TRBJ2-6
D: NA
V: TRBV18
DNA: TGTGCCAGCTCACGGGCGATCTCTGGGGCCAACGTCCTGACTTTC
CDR3: CASSRAISGANVLTF

size: NA
length: 15
J: TRBJ1-1
D: NA
V: TRBV15
DNA: TGTGCCACCAGCATCGAAGTTAGGGGGAACACTGAAGCTTTCTTT
CDR3: CATSIEVRGNTEAFF

size: NA
length: 13
J: TRBJ2-6
D: NA
V: TRBV29-1
DNA: TGCAGCGTGCAGGGCTCTGGGGCCAACGTCCTGACTTTC
CDR3: CSVQGSGANVLTF

size: NA
length: 15
J: TRBJ1-4
D: NA
V: TRBV6-2/TRBV6-3
DNA: TGTGCCAGCAGCGTCCACAGTGCAACTAATGAAAAACTGTTTTTT
CDR3: CASSVHSATNEKLFF

size: NA
length: 16
J: TRBJ2-1
D: TRBD2
V: TRBV6-5
DNA: TGTGCCAGCAGTTACTCGAGCGGGAGGGCCAACAATGAGCAGTTCTTC
CDR3: CASSYSSGRANNEQFF

size: NA
length: 15
J: TRBJ2-7
D: NA
V: TRBV28
DNA: TGTGCCAGCAGGGTGACAGACACGCTCTCCTACGAGCAGTACTTC
CDR3: CASRVTDTLSYEQYF

size: NA
length: 14
J: TRBJ1-2
D: TRBD1
V: TRBV6-6
DNA: TGTGCCGGGTACACGGGACAGGGAGCCTATGGCTACACCTTC
CDR3: CAGYTGQGAYGYTF

size: NA
length: 13
J: TRBJ1-5
D: NA
V: TRBV24-1
DNA: TGTGCCACCAGTGCTACAGGGCGCCAGCCCCAGCATTTT
CDR3: CATSATGRQPQHF

size: NA
length: 14
J: TRBJ1-2
D: TRBD1
V: TRBV29-1
DNA: TGCAGCGTTGTGACAGCAGGGGGAAGCTATGGCTACACCTTC
CDR3: CSVVTAGGSYGYTF

size: NA
length: 13
J: TRBJ2-1
D: NA
V: TRBV12-3/TRBV12-4
DNA: TGTGCCAGCAGCTCCGCTTATACGGATGAGCAGTTCTTC
CDR3: CASSSAYTDEQFF

size: NA
length: 15
J: TRBJ2-7
D: NA
V: TRBV5-6
DNA: TGTGCCAGCAGCTTGGGGGGTAGCGGACCCTACGAGCAGTACTTC
CDR3: CASSLGGSGPYEQYF

size: NA
length: 16
J: TRBJ2-1
D: TRBD2
V: TRBV19
DNA: TGTGCCAGTAGTATAGCGCGGCTAGCGGGAGTCAATGAGCAGTTCTTC
CDR3: CASSIARLAGVNEQFF

size: NA
length: 14
J: TRBJ2-5
D: NA
V: TRBV28
DNA: TGTGCCAGCAGTCGCGGGGGCCGCCAAGAGACCCAGTACTTC
CDR3: CASSRGGRQETQYF

size: NA
length: 13
J: TRBJ1-5
D: NA
V: TRBV7-6
DNA: TGTGCCAGCAGCTTCGGTGAGGATCAGCCCCAGCATTTT
CDR3: CASSFGEDQPQHF

size: NA
length: 15
J: TRBJ2-2
D: NA
V: TRBV9
DNA: TGTGCCAGCAGCGTTACACCGAACCCCTTCAGGGAGCTGTTTTTT
CDR3: CASSVTPNPFRELFF

size: few
length: 15
J: TRBJ1-2
D: NA
V: TRBV3-1/TRBV3-2
DNA: TGTGCCAGCAGCGACGGGACTGTCGCTAACTATGGCTACACCTTC
CDR3: CASSDGTVANYGYTF

size: NA
length: 16
J: TRBJ2-2
D: NA
V: TRBV5-1
DNA: TGCGCCAGCAGCTTGTCCCCCAGCGGAAACACCGGGGAGCTGTTTTTT
CDR3: CASSLSPSGNTGELFF

size: NA
length: 12
J: TRBJ2-2
D: NA
V: TRBV7-9
DNA: TGTGCCAGCAGCTTACGCGCCGGGGAGCTGTTTTTT
CDR3: CASSLRAGELFF

size: NA
length: 16
J: TRBJ1-5
D: TRBD1
V: TRBV19
DNA: TGTGCCAGTAGTATAATGGACAGGGGCAGGCTTCAGCCCCAGCATTTT
CDR3: CASSIMDRGRLQPQHF

size: NA
length: 14
J: TRBJ1-2
D: NA
V: TRBV4-2
DNA: TGTGCCAGCAGCCAAGAAGACAGAAGCTATGGCTACACCTTC
CDR3: CASSQEDRSYGYTF

size: few
length: 13
J: TRBJ2-5
D: TRBD1
V: TRBV7-7
DNA: TGTGCTAGCAGCCGGGACAGGGGAGAGACCCAGTACTTC
CDR3: CASSRDRGETQYF

size: few
length: 13
J: TRBJ2-7
D: NA
V: TRBV7-2
DNA: TGTGCCAGCAGCAGACAGAGGGGGATCGAGCAGTACTTC
CDR3: CASSRQRGIEQYF

size: NA
length: 15
J: TRBJ2-5
D: TRBD2
V: TRBV7-7
DNA: TGTGCTAGCAGCTTCGGGGCTAGCGGTCAAGAGACCCAGTACTTC
CDR3: CASSFGASGQETQYF